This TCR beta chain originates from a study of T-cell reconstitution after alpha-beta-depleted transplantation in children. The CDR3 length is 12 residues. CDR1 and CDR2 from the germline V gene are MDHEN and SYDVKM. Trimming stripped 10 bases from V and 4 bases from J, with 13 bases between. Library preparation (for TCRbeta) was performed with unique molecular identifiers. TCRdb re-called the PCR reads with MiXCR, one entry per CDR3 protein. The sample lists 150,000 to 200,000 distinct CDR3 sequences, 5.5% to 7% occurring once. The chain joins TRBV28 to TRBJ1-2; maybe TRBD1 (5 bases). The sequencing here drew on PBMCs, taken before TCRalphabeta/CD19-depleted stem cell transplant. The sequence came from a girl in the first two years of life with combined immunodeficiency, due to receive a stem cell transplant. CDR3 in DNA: TGTGCCATGGGCCCGGGGCTCTATGGCTACACCTTC. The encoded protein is CAMGPGLYGYTF.